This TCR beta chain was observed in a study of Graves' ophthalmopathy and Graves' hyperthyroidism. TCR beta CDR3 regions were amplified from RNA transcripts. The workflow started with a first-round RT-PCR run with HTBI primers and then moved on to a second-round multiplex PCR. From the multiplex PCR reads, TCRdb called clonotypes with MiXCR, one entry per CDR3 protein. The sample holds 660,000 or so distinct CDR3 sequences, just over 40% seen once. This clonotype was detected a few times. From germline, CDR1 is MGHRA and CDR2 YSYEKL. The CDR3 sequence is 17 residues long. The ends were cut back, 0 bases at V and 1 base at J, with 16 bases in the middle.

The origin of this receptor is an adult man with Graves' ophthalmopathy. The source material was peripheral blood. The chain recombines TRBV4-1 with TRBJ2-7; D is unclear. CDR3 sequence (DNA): TGCGCCAGCAGCCAAGACGTCGCCAGGACCCTATCCTACGAGCAGTACTTC. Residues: CASSQDVARTLSYEQYF.